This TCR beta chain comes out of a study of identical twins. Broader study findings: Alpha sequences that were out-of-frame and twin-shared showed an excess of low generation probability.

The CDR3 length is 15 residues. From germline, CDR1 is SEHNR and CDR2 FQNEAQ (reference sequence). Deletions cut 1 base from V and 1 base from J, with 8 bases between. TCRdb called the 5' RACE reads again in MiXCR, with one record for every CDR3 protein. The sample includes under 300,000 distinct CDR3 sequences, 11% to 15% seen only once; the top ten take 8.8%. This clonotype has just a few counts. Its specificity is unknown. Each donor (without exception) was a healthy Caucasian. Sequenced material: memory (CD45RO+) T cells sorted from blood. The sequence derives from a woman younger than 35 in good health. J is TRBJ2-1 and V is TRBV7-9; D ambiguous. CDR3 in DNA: TGTGCCAGCAGCTTAGGGCCTAGGTCCTACAATGAGCAGTTCTTC. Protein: CASSLGPRSYNEQFF.